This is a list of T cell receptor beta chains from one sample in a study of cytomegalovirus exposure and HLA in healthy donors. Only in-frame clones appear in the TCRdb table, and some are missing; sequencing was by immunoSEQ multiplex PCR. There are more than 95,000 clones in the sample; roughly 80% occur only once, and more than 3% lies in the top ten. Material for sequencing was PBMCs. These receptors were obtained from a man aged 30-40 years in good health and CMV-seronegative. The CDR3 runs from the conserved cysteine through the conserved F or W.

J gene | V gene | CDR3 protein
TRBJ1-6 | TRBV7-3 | CASSLMASSYNSPLHF
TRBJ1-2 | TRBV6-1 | CAILKGVQGYTF
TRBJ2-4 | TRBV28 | CASSRSSGQNIQYF
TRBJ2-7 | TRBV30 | CAWCRDRVYEQYF
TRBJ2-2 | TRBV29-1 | CSVIMGQTSPITGELFF
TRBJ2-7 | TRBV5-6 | CASSLRTSGFSQYF
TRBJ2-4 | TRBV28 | CASMQGGDKNIQYF
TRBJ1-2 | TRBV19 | CASSEQGAGYGYTF
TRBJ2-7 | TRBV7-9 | CASSQGGASYEQYF
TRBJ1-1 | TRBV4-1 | CASSQDYGSGLYTEAFF
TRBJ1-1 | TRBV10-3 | CAITDRETTEAFF
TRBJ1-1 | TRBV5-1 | CASTGGSSNTEAFF
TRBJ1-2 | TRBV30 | CAGKTGSGYTF
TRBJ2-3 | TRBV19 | CASRGTGGGTDTQYF
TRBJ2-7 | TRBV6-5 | CASSRTGRYEQYF
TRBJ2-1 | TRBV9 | CASSVVPGSYNEQFF
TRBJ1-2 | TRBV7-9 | CASSFSRTGNYGYTF
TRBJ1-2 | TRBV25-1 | CASLQGDYGYTF
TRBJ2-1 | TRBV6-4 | CASSRTSQAEQFF
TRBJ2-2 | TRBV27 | CASSNGQGGIAGELFF
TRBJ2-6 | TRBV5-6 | CASSYRGGGANVLTF
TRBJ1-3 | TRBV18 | CASSPDGLSSGNTIYF
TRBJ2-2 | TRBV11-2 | CASSQTAAGNTGELFF
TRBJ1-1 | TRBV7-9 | CSSSSEQEKAFF
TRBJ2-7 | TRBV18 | CASSFTGGVSSYEQYF
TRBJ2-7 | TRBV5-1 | CASSLSSGGSYEQYF
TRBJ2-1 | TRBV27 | CASSLAQGPYNEQFF
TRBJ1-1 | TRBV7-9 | CASSLSGGAFF
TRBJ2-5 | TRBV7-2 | CASSSNGGPGETQYF
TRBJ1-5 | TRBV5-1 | CASSLTGAPGQPQHF
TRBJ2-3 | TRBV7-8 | CASSTVGTAADTQYF
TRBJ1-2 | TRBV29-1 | CSVLSRNYGYTF
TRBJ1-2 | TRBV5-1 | CASSSPRANYGYTF
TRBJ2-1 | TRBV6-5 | CASSYGGAGVVNEQFF
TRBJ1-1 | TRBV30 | CAWSVSNTEAFF
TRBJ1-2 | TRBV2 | CASNREGGYTF
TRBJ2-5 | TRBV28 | CASSAEYVETQYF
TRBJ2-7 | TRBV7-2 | CASSFAGGAYEQYF
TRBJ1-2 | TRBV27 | CASSSGQGNYGYTF
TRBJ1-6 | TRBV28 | CASSLTGSPLHF
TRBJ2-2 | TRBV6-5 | CASSLRGAELFF
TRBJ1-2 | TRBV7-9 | CASSGQAHYGYTF
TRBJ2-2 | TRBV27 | CASSSGADTGELFF
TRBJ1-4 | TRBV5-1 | CASSLGGSEKLFF
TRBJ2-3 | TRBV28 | CASSRTAAPDTQYF
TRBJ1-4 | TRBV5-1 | CASSLSSRMGHEKLFF
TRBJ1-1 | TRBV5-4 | CASSLRGGGTEAFF
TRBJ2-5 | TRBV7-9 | CASSPIPGGETQYF
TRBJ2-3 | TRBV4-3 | CASSQDLPTSGGQYF